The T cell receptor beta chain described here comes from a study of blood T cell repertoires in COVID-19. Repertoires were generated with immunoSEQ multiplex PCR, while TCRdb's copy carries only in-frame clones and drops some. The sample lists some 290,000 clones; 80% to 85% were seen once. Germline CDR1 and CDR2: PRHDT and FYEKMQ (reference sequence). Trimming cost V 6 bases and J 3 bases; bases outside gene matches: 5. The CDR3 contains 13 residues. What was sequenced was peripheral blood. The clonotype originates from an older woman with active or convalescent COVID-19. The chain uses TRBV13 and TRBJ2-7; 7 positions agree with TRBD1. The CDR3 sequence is CASSRDSSYEQYF. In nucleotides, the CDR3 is TGTGCCAGCAGTAGGGACAGTAGCTACGAGCAGTACTTC.